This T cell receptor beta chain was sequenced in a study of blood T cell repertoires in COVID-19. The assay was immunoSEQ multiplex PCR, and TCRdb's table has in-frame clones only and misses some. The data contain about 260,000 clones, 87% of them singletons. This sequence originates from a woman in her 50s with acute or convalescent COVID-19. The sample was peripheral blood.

The CDR3 bases are TGTGCCAGCAGTTTACCACAGGGGCCCAATCAGCCCCAGCATTTT. This sequence encodes CASSLPQGPNQPQHF. The genes are TRBV28 and TRBJ1-5, with TRBD1 matching over 7 bases. The germline V gene has CDR1 MDHEN and CDR2 SYDVKM. Trimming cost V 2 bases and J 3 bases; bases outside gene matches: 4. The CDR3 contains 15 residues.